Below, 27 T cell receptor beta chains from the same sample are listed, as sequenced in a study of cytotoxic CD8 clonotypes in ibrutinib-treated CLL. Assay: immunoSEQ multiplex PCR; the TCRdb copy retains only in-frame clones and omits some. The top ten clones hold roughly 3.5% of a sample with fewer than 150,000 clones, about 85% of them seen once. The source was PBMCs, collected after 24 months of ibrutinib treatment. The receptors were sampled from a human donor with chronic lymphocytic leukemia.

This clone was picked up a small number of times. The V call is TRBV5-1, the J call TRBJ1-4, with TRBD1 matching over 7 bases. The CDR3 is 14 residues long. From germline, CDR1 is SGHRS and CDR2 YFSETQ. V was clipped by 4 bases and J by 6 bases; unmatched bases: 6. CDR3 region: CASSQGTDDEKLFF. CDR3 nucleotide sequence: TGCGCCAGCAGCCAAGGGACAGACGATGAAAAACTGTTTTTT. The whole variable domain, remainder taken from reference TRBV5-1 and TRBJ1-4, is KAGVTQTPRYLIKTRGQQVTLSCSPISGHRSVSWYQQTPGQGLQFLFEYFSETQRNKGNFPGRFSGRQFSNSRSEMNVSTLELGDSALYLCASSQGTDDEKLFFGSGTQLSVL.

DNA for the CDR3: TGCGCCAGCAGCCAAATTAGAGGGGGCGGAAACACCATATATTTT. It yields the protein CASSQIRGGGNTIYF. The chain couples TRBV4-1 to TRBJ1-3; TRBD1 agrees at 7 bases. V gave up 2 bases and J gave up 4 bases; unmatched junction bases: 5. Looked up from germline, CDR1 is MGHRA and CDR2 is YSYEKL. The CDR3 totals 15 residues.

The chain is built from TRBV6-5 and TRBJ2-3, with 8 bases lining up with TRBD1. Germline V gene sequence: CDR1 MNHEY, CDR2 SVGAGI. V was pared by 2 bases and J by 5 bases, with 3 bases of the junction left unmatched. CDR3 length: 14 residues. CDR3 loop: CASSYPRGQDTQYF. The CDR3 bases are TGTGCCAGCAGTTACCCCAGGGGGCAAGATACGCAGTATTTT.

This clone was recorded only once. The chain has TRBV27 and TRBJ2-2, with D possibly being TRBD1 (5 bases). From germline, CDR1 is MNHEY and CDR2 SMNVEV (reference sequence). This CDR3 is 17 amino acids long. Deletions cut 2 bases from V and 7 bases from J, with 20 bases between. The CDR3 nucleotides are TGTGCCAGCAGTTTAGCTCAGGGTATAGTAATTGGCGGGGAGCTGTTTTTT. Translation gives CASSLAQGIVIGGELFF.

This rearrangement joins TRBV30 to TRBJ2-2; D gene unclear. Trimming cost V 0 bases and J 6 bases, with 14 bases left between them. Germline CDR1 and CDR2: GTSNPN and SVGIG (reference sequence). The CDR3 runs to 15 residues. CDR3 sequence: CAWSVGLVGAGELFF. The CDR3 nucleotides are TGTGCCTGGAGTGTAGGGTTAGTGGGTGCCGGGGAGCTGTTTTTT.

This chain joins TRBV7-9 and TRBJ1-2; D is ambiguous. Germline CDR1 reads SEHNR; CDR2 reads FQNEAQ (reference sequence). V lost 2 bases and J 1 base, leaving 8 bases between the germline ends. The length of the CDR3 is 14 residues. This CDR3 is CASSLLPDNYGYTF. In DNA form, the CDR3 reads TGTGCCAGCAGCTTACTTCCGGATAACTATGGCTACACCTTC.

V is TRBV27 and J is TRBJ2-1; TRBD1 is a possible D gene (6 bases). CDR1 and CDR2 from the germline V gene are MNHEY and SMNVEV (reference sequence). This CDR3 contains 13 residues. V lost 3 bases and J 8 bases, leaving 11 bases between the germline ends. This chain's CDR3 is CASSLAGAHEQFF. The DNA of the CDR3 is TGTGCCAGCAGTTTGGCAGGGGCCCATGAGCAGTTCTTC.

The gene calls are TRBV7-8 and TRBJ1-5; D uncertain. Between the trimmed V and J ends, which lost 1 base and 0 bases, there was a span of 13 bases. This CDR3 spans 17 amino acids. Germline values: CDR1 SGHVS, CDR2 FQNEAQ. CDR3 protein: CASSLVPRRFSNQPQHF. CDR3 nucleotides: TGTGCCAGCAGCTTAGTCCCACGCCGGTTTAGCAATCAGCCCCAGCATTTT.

This clone was counted once. V usage is TRBV5-1 and J usage is TRBJ2-7; a possible D gene is TRBD1 (5 bases). The CDR3 covers 13 residues. V dropped 0 bases and J dropped 6 bases, with 10 bases sitting between them. In germline, CDR1 is SGHRS, CDR2 YFSETQ. CDR3 protein: CASSLVTGREQYF. CDR3 coding DNA: TGCGCCAGCAGCTTGGTAACAGGACGCGAGCAGTACTTC.

The rearrangement uses TRBV12-2 and TRBJ2-3; TRBD2 was called by the table and not checked on the DNA. TRBV12-2 is annotated as a pseudogene. The CDR3 is 17 amino acids. The CDR3 DNA sequence: TGTGCAAGTCCCCCACAGAGAGGGACTAGCCCCACAGATACGCAGTATTTT. Its protein product is CASPPQRGTSPTDTQYF.

The chain couples TRBV25-1 to TRBJ1-1; tentative D call: TRBD1 (5 bases). V lost 7 bases, J lost 2 bases, and 11 bases lay in between. The germline V gene encodes CDR1 MGHDK and CDR2 SYGVNS. This CDR3 comprises 13 residues. CDR3 nucleotides: TGTGCCAGCACTCGACAGTACAACACTGAAGCTTTCTTT. Translation gives CASTRQYNTEAFF.

The chain uses TRBV6-1 and TRBJ1-2; 8 bases map to TRBD1. The CDR3 loop spans 13 amino acids. Per germline, CDR1 MNHNS and CDR2 SASEGT. V lost 5 bases, J lost 6 bases, and 5 bases stayed unmatched. The CDR3 is CASSSDRDDGYTF. The CDR3 DNA reads TGTGCCAGCAGTTCGGACAGGGATGATGGCTACACCTTC.

The chain links TRBV9 to TRBJ1-3, with D maybe TRBD1 (6 bases). This CDR3 has 17 amino acids. The germline V gene has CDR1 SGDLS and CDR2 YYNGEE. V was clipped by 0 bases and J by 2 bases, with 15 bases between them. CDR3 sequence: CASSVEGGRRPGNTIYF. CDR3 sequence (DNA): TGTGCCAGCAGCGTAGAAGGGGGGCGAAGGCCTGGAAACACCATATATTTT.

This clone was counted between two and nine times. The chain links TRBV19 to TRBJ2-7; 9 bases fit TRBD1. The trim removed 4 bases at V and 2 bases at J, leaving 6 bases unmatched. The germline gives CDR1 LNHDA, CDR2 SQIVND (reference sequence). CDR3 length equals 15 residues. The chain's CDR3 is CASSRGTGKAYEQYF. CDR3 sequence (DNA): TGTGCCAGTAGTAGGGGGACAGGGAAGGCCTACGAGCAGTACTTC. The full variable domain, rest sourced from reference TRBV19 and TRBJ2-7, is DGGITQSPKYLFRKEGQNVTLSCEQNLNHDAMYWYRQDPGQGLRLIYYSQIVNDFQKGDIAEGYSVSREKKESFPLTVTSAQKNPTAFYLCASSRGTGKAYEQYFGPGTRLTVT.

The V call is TRBV28, the J call TRBJ2-3; maybe TRBD2 (6 bases). The germline V and J ends were trimmed by 0 bases and 1 base, with 8 bases remaining between them. The CDR3 has 15 residues. Germline V gene lookup returns CDR1 MDHEN and CDR2 SYDVKM. This chain's CDR3 is CASSLWRGRTDTQYF. The DNA of the CDR3 is TGTGCCAGCAGTTTATGGCGGGGTCGCACAGATACGCAGTATTTT.

This clone appeared once. The V gene is TRBV7-2, the J gene TRBJ2-1; tentatively, D is TRBD1 or TRBD2 (5 bases each). The CDR3 runs 13 residues. Trimming stripped 4 bases from V and 12 bases from J, with 16 bases between. Germline V gives CDR1 SGHTA, CDR2 FQGNSA. The CDR3, as DNA: TGTGCCAGCAGCTCCCTTCCACAGGCGGGGCAGTTCTTC. It encodes CASSSLPQAGQFF.

The chain carries TRBV7-2 and TRBJ1-2; 7 bases are shared with TRBD1. From germline, CDR1 is SGHTA and CDR2 FQGNSA. J lost 1 base, V lost 3 bases, and 8 bases had no gene match. There are 16 residues in the CDR3. CDR3 bases: TGTGCCAGCAGCTTGTTGAACCGGGACAGTAACTATGGCTACACCTTC. Translation: CASSLLNRDSNYGYTF.

The chain is built from TRBV5-5 and TRBJ2-2; tentatively, D is TRBD1 (6 bases). Trimming left V 1 base short and J 3 bases short, with 13 bases between. The CDR3 runs 16 residues. The germline V gene encodes CDR1 SGHKS and CDR2 YYEKEE (reference sequence). The DNA of the CDR3 is TGTGCCAGCAGCTTGCAGGGGCTAGGTTACACCGGGGAGCTGTTTTTT. Translation gives CASSLQGLGYTGELFF.

The V and J genes are TRBV6-1 and TRBJ2-1; tentatively, D is TRBD2 (7 bases). Germline loops: CDR1 MNHNS, CDR2 SASEGT. The CDR3 contains 15 residues. The V end was cut by 2 bases, the J end by 2 bases, with 10 bases between. The CDR3, as DNA: TGTGCCAGCAGTGAATGGGGGGGCGCCTACAATGAGCAGTTCTTC. Protein sequence: CASSEWGGAYNEQFF.

The chain has TRBV6-6 and TRBJ2-2, with 7 positions matching TRBD2. The CDR3 length is 13 residues. V lost 6 bases to trimming and J lost 6 bases; unmatched junction nucleotides: 4. CDR1 and CDR2 from the germline V gene are MNHNY and SVGAGI (reference sequence). In DNA form, the CDR3 reads TGTGCCAGCAGGCGGGGGTGGGCCGGGGAGCTGTTTTTT. It encodes CASRRGWAGELFF.

Only a few counts were recorded for this clone. The chain is built from TRBV6-5 and TRBJ1-1; D is ambiguous. V shed 6 bases and J shed 1 base, with 9 bases lying between them. Looked up from germline, CDR1 is MNHEY and CDR2 is SVGAGI. CDR3 size: 13 residues. The CDR3 bases are TGTGCCAGCAGCCCCGGGAAGAACACTGAAGCTTTCTTT. This sequence encodes CASSPGKNTEAFF.

CDR3 sequence reads: CASSLDGTVEQYF. In nucleotides, the CDR3 is TGTGCCAGCAGCCTAGACGGAACGGTGGAGCAGTACTTC. The chain carries TRBV7-6 and TRBJ2-7, with D uncertain. CDR1 and CDR2 (germline): SGHVS, FNYEAQ. There are 13 residues in the CDR3. V was cut by 5 bases and J by 7 bases, with 15 bases left in between.

The chain links TRBV2 to TRBJ2-3; no clear D. Germline values: CDR1 SNHLY, CDR2 FYNNEI. The length of the CDR3 is 12 residues. Trimming took 6 bases from V and 5 from J, leaving 9 bases between them. This CDR3 is CASRKGGDTQYF. The CDR3 DNA reads TGTGCCAGCAGGAAAGGCGGAGATACGCAGTATTTT.

V gene TRBV7-9 combines with J gene TRBJ1-1; TRBD1 matches 10 bases. CDR1 and CDR2 from the germline V gene are SEHNR and FQNEAQ (reference sequence). The CDR3 spans 13 residues. V was clipped by 6 bases and J by 6 bases; unmatched bases: 4. The CDR3 coding sequence is TGTGCCAGCAGGGGACAGGGGAGCCCTGAAGCTTTCTTT. Encoded protein: CASRGQGSPEAFF.

This rearrangement joins TRBV27 to TRBJ2-7; D might be TRBD1 (6 bases). The length of the CDR3 is 17 residues. Germline CDR1 MNHEY, CDR2 SMNVEV (reference sequence). V was clipped by 6 bases and J by 2 bases, with 23 bases between them. CDR3 residues: CASSRYLQGSPPYEQYF. CDR3 nucleotide sequence: TGTGCCAGCAGCCGATATCTACAGGGCTCTCCTCCCTACGAGCAGTACTTC.

The genes are TRBV6-6 and TRBJ1-4; 7 bases are a match to TRBD1. J lost 4 bases, V lost 4 bases, and 3 bases had no gene match. The CDR3 is made up of 14 amino acids. Germline values: CDR1 MNHNY, CDR2 SVGAGI (reference sequence). The CDR3 coding sequence is TGTGCCAGCAGTTCGGACAGGAATAATGAAAAACTGTTTTTT. The encoded protein is CASSSDRNNEKLFF.

The gene calls are TRBV19 and TRBJ1-2; TRBD1 matches 8 bases. The length of the CDR3 is 16 residues. CDR1 and CDR2 from the germline V gene are LNHDA and SQIVND (reference sequence). Trimming took 1 base from V and 8 from J; bases not matched to a gene: 12. The CDR3 spells CASSIGRTGIYLGYTF. For the CDR3, the DNA is TGTGCCAGTAGTATAGGCCGGACAGGGATTTATTTGGGCTACACCTTC.